A selection of T cell receptor beta chains follows, all from one sample in a study of cytomegalovirus exposure and HLA in healthy donors. TCRdb's table, derived via immunoSEQ multiplex PCR, lists solely in-frame clones and lacks some. The data show under 200,000 clones, 70% to 90% seen once. Specimen: PBMCs. The receptors stem from a woman younger than 30 in good health and CMV-seronegative. The CDR3 runs from the conserved cysteine through the conserved F or W. A D gene is named only where the DNA matches it firmly. Clone size, where shown, is once, few, many, or a class for clones that have expanded.

D gene: TRBD1; clone size: -; V gene: TRBV18; J gene: TRBJ1-2; CDR3 DNA: TGTGCCAGCTCACCCTTTCTTGAGACAGGGTCAGGCTATGGCTACACCTTC; CDR3 protein: CASSPFLETGSGYGYTF
D gene: -; clone size: -; V gene: TRBV19; J gene: TRBJ1-2; CDR3 DNA: TGTGCCAGTTTTACAGGTCTACGTGGCTATGGCTACACCTTC; CDR3 protein: CASFTGLRGYGYTF
D gene: -; clone size: -; V gene: TRBV2; J gene: TRBJ1-5; CDR3 DNA: TGTGCCAGCAGTCCACAGGTTGATCAGCCCCAGCATTTT; CDR3 protein: CASSPQVDQPQHF
D gene: -; clone size: few; V gene: TRBV25-1; J gene: TRBJ1-6; CDR3 DNA: TGTGCCAGCAGTGAATTAGGGGCCGGGAGGCTCCACTTT; CDR3 protein: CASSELGAGRLHF
D gene: TRBD1; clone size: once; V gene: TRBV6-1; J gene: TRBJ2-7; CDR3 DNA: TGTGCCAGCAGAGGGGACAGCCCCTACGAGCAGTACTTC; CDR3 protein: CASRGDSPYEQYF
D gene: -; clone size: -; V gene: TRBV19; J gene: TRBJ2-1; CDR3 DNA: TGTGCCAGTAGTACTTACACCTACAATGAGCAGTTCTTC; CDR3 protein: CASSTYTYNEQFF
D gene: -; clone size: -; V gene: TRBV5-1; J gene: TRBJ2-3; CDR3 DNA: TGCGCCAGCAGCTCGTCTGGGGACTCAGGGGGAGATACGCAGTATTTT; CDR3 protein: CASSSSGDSGGDTQYF
D gene: -; clone size: -; V gene: TRBV7-8; J gene: TRBJ2-1; CDR3 DNA: TGTGCCAGCACCATTCTCGGGGTTAGCTCCTACAATGAGCAGTTCTTC; CDR3 protein: CASTILGVSSYNEQFF
D gene: TRBD1; clone size: -; V gene: TRBV23-1; J gene: TRBJ2-1; CDR3 DNA: TGCGCCAGCAGAGCGGACAGGGGGAGATTCTCCTACAATGAGCAGTTCTTC; CDR3 protein: CASRADRGRFSYNEQFF
D gene: TRBD2; clone size: -; V gene: TRBV6-1; J gene: TRBJ2-3; CDR3 DNA: TGTGCCAGCAGTGCAGACACCGAGGGGCGGGAGAGGACGCAGTATTTT; CDR3 protein: CASSADTEGRERTQYF
D gene: -; clone size: -; V gene: TRBV7-8; J gene: TRBJ2-6; CDR3 DNA: TGTGCCAGCAGCTTTTCAGGGCACTCCGGGGCCAACGTCCTGACTTTC; CDR3 protein: CASSFSGHSGANVLTF